This T cell receptor (beta chain) is drawn from a study of prognosis after radiotherapy for stage I lung cancer. Study-level background: Patients received stereotactic body radiotherapy alone, with no concurrent therapy.

Study conclusions and caveats: Samples before stereotactic body radiation therapy had more unique TCR clones (median around 10,000 versus 6,900).

On two occasions, one at each of two time points, approximately 5.6 milliliters of peripheral blood were drawn. Remarks on this clonotype: The antigen is undetermined.

The ends were cut back, 1 base at V and 5 bases at J, with 22 bases in the middle. The CDR3 covers 18 residues. The germline CDR1 and CDR2 sequences are SGHAT and FQNNGV. TCR beta CDR3 amplification from genomic DNA was performed by two-round multiplex PCR. Primers were specific to each TRBV and TRBJ gene in first-round PCR. With universal primers, the second PCR round was performed. TCRdb re-analysed the multiplex PCR reads in MiXCR, keeping a single row per CDR3 protein. The sample carries about 8,500 distinct CDR3 sequences, 62% recorded once. V gene TRBV11-2 combines with J gene TRBJ2-3; the D gene is possibly TRBD2 (6 bases). The sample consisted of PBMCs, taken before or after stereotactic body radiation therapy (not recorded which). The source is a donor at least 50 years old with non-small cell lung cancer. The CDR3 sequence: CASSLVHWGTPKEDTQYF. CDR3 sequence (DNA): TGTGCCAGCAGCTTAGTACACTGGGGGACTCCCAAAGAAGATACGCAGTATTTT.